A selection of T cell receptor beta chains follows, all from one sample in a study of molecular identifiers for immune sequencing clone quantification. TCRdb used MiXCR to reprocess the PCR reads, holding one entry per CDR3 protein. Here the sample spans approximately 500,000 distinct CDR3 sequences, approximately 25% being singletons. The specimen was naive CD8+ T cells from blood, with Jurkat cell RNA spiked in. These receptors were collected from a human donor in good health. Some libraries in this study had Jurkat cell RNA spiked in. Each CDR3 is given without its conserved first and last residue.

J gene: TRBJ2-6; V gene: TRBV6-5; CDR3 protein: ASGISGANVLT
J gene: TRBJ2-5; V gene: TRBV20-1; CDR3 protein: SACHRDRGVTQY
J gene: TRBJ2-7; V gene: TRBV9; CDR3 protein: ASSPLWTGNEQY
J gene: TRBJ2-5; V gene: TRBV13; CDR3 protein: ASTTSQVVRGETQY
J gene: TRBJ1-3; V gene: TRBV7-9; CDR3 protein: ASSFIVRDSPGNTIY
J gene: TRBJ2-3; V gene: TRBV6-2/TRBV6-3; CDR3 protein: ASSPSAIGAGLPDTQY
J gene: TRBJ1-4; V gene: TRBV5-5; CDR3 protein: ASSLDGLGTATNEKLF
J gene: TRBJ2-7; V gene: TRBV7-9; CDR3 protein: ASSSWSSYEQY
J gene: TRBJ2-3; V gene: TRBV7-9; CDR3 protein: ASSFWRDRTDTQY
J gene: TRBJ1-2; V gene: TRBV18; CDR3 protein: ASSPPGTSYGYT
J gene: TRBJ1-1; V gene: TRBV19; CDR3 protein: ASSSYQGNTEAF
J gene: TRBJ1-3; V gene: TRBV7-6; CDR3 protein: ASSRDRGYGNTIY